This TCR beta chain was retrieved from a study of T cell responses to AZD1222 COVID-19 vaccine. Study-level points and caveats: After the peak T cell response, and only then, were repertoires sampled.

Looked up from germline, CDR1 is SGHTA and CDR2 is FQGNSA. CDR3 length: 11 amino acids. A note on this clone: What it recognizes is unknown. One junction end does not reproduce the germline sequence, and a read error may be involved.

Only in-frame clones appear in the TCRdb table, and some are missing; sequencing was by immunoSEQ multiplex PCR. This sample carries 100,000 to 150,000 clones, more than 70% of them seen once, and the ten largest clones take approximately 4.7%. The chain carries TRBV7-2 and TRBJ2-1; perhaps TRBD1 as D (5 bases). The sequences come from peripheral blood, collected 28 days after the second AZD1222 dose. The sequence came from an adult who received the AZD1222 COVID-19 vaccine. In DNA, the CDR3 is TGTGCCAGCAGCTTACAGGGTAAGGCGCTCTTC. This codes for CASSLQGKALF.